These 12 T cell receptor beta chains were all obtained from the same sample, sequenced in a study of T cell responses to AZD1222 COVID-19 vaccine. Libraries were prepared by immunoSEQ multiplex PCR; TCRdb keeps only in-frame clonotypes and omits some of them. In the table there are over 150,000 clones, 75% to 90% of which are singletons. Sequenced here: peripheral blood, sampled on day 0 of AZD1222 vaccination. These receptors all come from an adult in good health.

The genes are TRBV4-1 and TRBJ2-5, with TRBD2 matching 8 bases. Germline values: CDR1 MGHRA, CDR2 YSYEKL. Trimming removed 1 base from V and 2 bases from J; junction bases left unmatched: 6. CDR3 length: 16 amino acids. The CDR3 reads CASSQVTSGGQETQYF. DNA for the CDR3: TGCGCCAGCAGCCAAGTAACTAGCGGAGGGCAAGAGACCCAGTACTTC.

The chain uses TRBV30 and TRBJ1-5; D is unresolved. V was shortened by 5 bases and J by 7 bases, with 15 bases between the two germline ends. The length of the CDR3 is 13 residues. Germline assignment: CDR1 GTSNPN and CDR2 SVGIG (reference sequence). The CDR3 is CAWADFAKQPQHF. The CDR3 nucleotides are TGTGCCTGGGCTGATTTTGCCAAACAGCCCCAGCATTTT.

This chain uses TRBV5-1 with TRBJ2-1; 10 bases map to TRBD2. Germline V lookup: CDR1 SGHRS, CDR2 YFSETQ. The CDR3 is 16 amino acids. The trim removed 2 bases at V and 2 bases at J, leaving 4 bases unmatched. The CDR3 region has the DNA TGCGCCAGCAGCTTAACTAGCGGGGTCCCCTACAATGAGCAGTTCTTC. This translates into CASSLTSGVPYNEQFF.

V and J are TRBV18 and TRBJ1-1, with D unclear. Germline V gives CDR1 KGHSH, CDR2 LQKENI. The CDR3 is 15 amino acids. With 3 bases removed from V and 4 bases from J, the gap between germline ends came to 15 bases. The CDR3 region is CASSPPVLLSTEAFF. CDR3 sequence (DNA): TGTGCCAGCTCACCCCCGGTGTTATTGAGCACTGAAGCTTTCTTT.

This chain links TRBV10-3 with TRBJ2-1; D is unresolved. From germline, CDR1 is ENHRY and CDR2 SYGVKD. The CDR3 is made up of 13 amino acids. V lost 8 bases to trimming and J lost 0 bases, with 8 bases between them. The CDR3 protein is CAISRASYNEQFF. CDR3 nucleotide sequence: TGTGCCATCTCCCGGGCCTCCTACAATGAGCAGTTCTTC.

This clone was seen a single time. The genes are TRBV12-3 or TRBV12-4 and TRBJ1-2; D not resolved. This CDR3 has 13 amino acids. V lost 3 bases, J lost 4 bases, and 9 bases lay in between. This chain's CDR3 is CASSFTASYGYTF. CDR3 DNA sequence: TGTGCCAGCAGTTTCACAGCTTCCTATGGCTACACCTTC.

The chain links TRBV19 to TRBJ2-7, with 7 bases matching TRBD2. The V gene's germline CDR1 is LNHDA and CDR2 SQIVND (reference sequence). V was clipped by 2 bases and J by 4 bases; unmatched bases: 8. The CDR3 is made up of 15 amino acids. CDR3 DNA sequence: TGTGCCAGTAGTATATTCGCTAGCGGAGATTACGAGCAGTACTTC. Protein product: CASSIFASGDYEQYF.

V usage is TRBV3-1 (or the pseudogene TRBV3-2) and J usage is TRBJ1-1, with D possibly matching TRBD1 (6 bases). Trimming pared 6 bases from V and 6 bases from J, leaving 17 bases between. Germline assignment: CDR1 LGHDT and CDR2 YNNKEL (reference sequence). The CDR3 consists of 14 residues. Here the CDR3 DNA reads TGTGCCAGCAGAGGGGGGCCGCAAGGCGCTGAAGCTTTCTTT. Translation: CASRGGPQGAEAFF.

This clone was observed once. J is TRBJ1-5 and V is TRBV6-4; D is uncertain. CDR1 and CDR2 (germline): MRHNA, SNTAGT. Between the trimmed V and J ends, which lost 2 bases and 5 bases, there was a span of 10 bases. The CDR3 sequence is 14 residues long. The CDR3 coding sequence is TGTGCCAGCAGTGACCTGGGTGGGGATCAGCCCCAGCATTTT. It codes for CASSDLGGDQPQHF.

V gene TRBV4-1 combines with J gene TRBJ2-6; D not certain. The V gene's germline CDR1 is MGHRA and CDR2 YSYEKL. Trimming took 0 bases from V and 7 from J, leaving 10 bases between them. The CDR3 contains 15 residues. DNA of the CDR3: TGCGCCAGCAGCCAAGAAACAGCAAGTGCCAACGTCCTGACTTTC. It codes for CASSQETASANVLTF.

The chain is built from TRBV7-3 and TRBJ2-6; weak D call: TRBD2 (5 bases). Germline lookup yields CDR1 SGHTA and CDR2 FQGTGA. This CDR3 has 16 amino acids. V lost 5 bases, J lost 0 bases, and 11 bases lay in between. CDR3 region: CASSPTAGSGANVLTF. Written as DNA, the CDR3 is TGTGCCAGCAGCCCGACGGCGGGCTCTGGGGCCAACGTCCTGACTTTC.

The chain couples TRBV11-2 to TRBJ1-4, with D unclear. CDR3 length: 14 amino acids. With 6 bases removed from V and 6 bases from J, the gap between germline ends came to 14 bases. Germline V lookup: CDR1 SGHAT, CDR2 FQNNGV. CDR3 protein: CASRSGIIDEKLFF. The CDR3, as DNA: TGTGCCAGCAGGAGTGGGATAATTGATGAAAAACTGTTTTTT.